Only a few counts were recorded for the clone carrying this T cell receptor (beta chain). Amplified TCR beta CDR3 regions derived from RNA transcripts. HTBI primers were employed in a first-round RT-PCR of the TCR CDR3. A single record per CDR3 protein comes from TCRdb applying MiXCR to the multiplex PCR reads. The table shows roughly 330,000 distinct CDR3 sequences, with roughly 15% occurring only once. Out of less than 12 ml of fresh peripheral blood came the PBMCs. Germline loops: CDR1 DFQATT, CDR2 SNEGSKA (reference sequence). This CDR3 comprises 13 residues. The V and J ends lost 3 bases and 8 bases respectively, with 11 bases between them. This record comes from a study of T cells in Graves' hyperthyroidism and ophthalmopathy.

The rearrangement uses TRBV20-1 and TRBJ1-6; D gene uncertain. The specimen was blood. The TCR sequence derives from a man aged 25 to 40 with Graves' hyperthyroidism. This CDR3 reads CSASSSLDSPLHF. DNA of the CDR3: TGCAGTGCTAGTAGCAGTCTGGATTCACCCCTCCACTTT.